The 4 T cell receptor beta chains below all came from one sample that was sequenced in a study of T cells in Graves' hyperthyroidism and ophthalmopathy. RNA transcripts were the template for amplifying TCR beta CDR3 regions. Initially, a first-round RT-PCR of the TCR CDR3 employed the HTBI primer set. TCRdb redid the calling of the multiplex PCR reads with MiXCR, one entry per CDR3 protein. Of under 350,000 distinct CDR3 sequences listed, 12% to 15% are singletons. Sequencing input: blood. The receptors stem from a woman aged 40 to 55 with Graves' hyperthyroidism.

As regards this clonotype: Being one base from a much bigger clone, this may be a read error. The rearrangement joins TRBV9 to TRBJ1-1; D unclear. CDR3 size: 14 residues. Germline CDR1 reads SGDLS; CDR2 reads YYNGEE. Trimming stripped 0 bases from V and 1 base from J, with 7 bases between. In nucleotides, the CDR3 is TGTGCCAGCAGCGTAGAATGGGAGAACACTGAAGCTTTCTTT. Its protein product is CASSVEWENTEAFF.

This clonotype appeared many times. The chain links TRBV27 to TRBJ2-1; 9 bases line up with TRBD2. Trimming cost V 8 bases and J 2 bases; bases outside gene matches: 16. The CDR3 sequence is 18 residues long. CDR1 is MNHEY and CDR2 is SMNVEV in the germline V gene (reference sequence). The chain's CDR3 is CASQPLGGGGPPYNEQFF. The CDR3 DNA reads as TGTGCCAGCCAACCACTGGGCGGGGGGGGTCCACCCTACAATGAGCAGTTCTTC.

V and J are TRBV3-1 and TRBJ2-2; 7 bases line up with TRBD1. The V gene's germline CDR1 is LGHDT and CDR2 YNNKEL (reference sequence). The CDR3 contains 15 residues. The trim removed 6 bases at V and 7 bases at J, leaving 11 bases unmatched. The chain's CDR3 is CASRTPGQAGGELFF. The CDR3 DNA follows: TGTGCCAGCAGGACTCCTGGACAGGCGGGCGGGGAGCTGTTTTTT.

This clonotype was detected ten times or more. The V gene is TRBV2, the J gene TRBJ1-6; TRBD1 aligns across 8 bases. V shed 11 bases and J 9 bases; nucleotides not matched to a gene: 12. Looked up from germline, CDR1 is SNHLY and CDR2 is FYNNEI. The CDR3 length is 14 residues. CDR3: CASHTGGTRSPLHF. The CDR3 DNA reads TGTGCCTCCCATACAGGGGGTACTCGTTCACCCCTCCACTTT.